The T cell receptor (beta chain) described here comes from a study of shared clonotypes between healthy human individuals. Study information: Serving as donors were two women and a few men, whose ages spanned 18 to 49. Overall study results and limits: Depth of sequencing was expected to influence donor clonotype sharing.

As regards this clone: Its antigen is not known.

Samples underwent the assay at deep level. Researchers sequenced unsorted PBMC DNA using ten immunoSEQ deep assay plates. Assay: immunoSEQ multiplex PCR; the TCRdb copy retains only in-frame clones and omits some. The table has approximately 440,000 clones, approximately 71% seen once. There are 12 residues in the CDR3. Germline V CDR1 and CDR2: SQVTM, ANQGSEA. With 7 bases removed from V and 1 base from J, the gap between germline ends came to 9 bases. The clonotype originates from a woman between 40 and 55 years old in good health. Some clones in this sample may be carry-over from other donors' samples. V and J are TRBV29-1 and TRBJ2-3; D remains unclear. Sequencing was done on a sample of PBMCs. DNA of the CDR3: TGCAGCGCCGGGCCAGGCACAGATACGCAGTATTTT. This translates into CSAGPGTDTQYF.